This T cell receptor beta chain is from a study of neoadjuvant anti-PD-1 for oral cavity cancer (dated by TCRdb to the early 2020s). For context, the study as a whole: Before undergoing curative-intent surgical resection, most patients got three to four biweekly nivolumab doses at 3 mg/kg. For patients who did not progress, a fourth nivolumab dose was given around day 43, followed by definitive surgical resection on days 50-56. Under RECIST 1.1, a patient counted as a responder if showing complete response, partial response or stable disease, and as a non-responder if showing progression. The parent correlative cohort included approximately 13 patients, with an approximately 33% response rate. Overall study results and their limits: The TCR analyses had only a few patients in each response group, and the authors called for validation in larger cohorts. Greater tumor shrinkage correlated with larger post-treatment sizes of preexisting intratumoral clones, which suggests that expansion of preexisting clones contributed to response. Higher pretreatment blood Treg/Th17 ratios correlated with both higher pretreatment blood TCRbeta clonality and lower post-treatment tumor TCRbeta clonality.

For survey sequencing of tumor libraries, mostly 4.5 to 5.5 ug of input genomic DNA was used, and two replicates were run per sample. The immunoSEQ hsTCRbeta kit was used to prepare TCRbeta libraries, following the manufacturer's instructions. The completed libraries were mixed into a single pool at 3 nM, then sequenced with an Illumina NovaSeq 6000 S4 flow cell. As for the original processing: Raw data preprocessing and quality control were performed with the immunoSEQ Analyzer. The analysis was restricted to productive rearrangements, with each unique CDR3 amino acid sequence defining a clonotype. Repertoire clonality was estimated as the Gini-Simpson index, which was calculated using the R package tcR. Gini indices were compared with Student's t test, and associations with tumor size change were assessed by Pearson correlation. TCRdb stores this immuneACCESS table with in-frame sequences only. Part of the clones is absent; in the studies checked, under half of the shortfall reflects unresolved V genes, and no reason is known for the rest. V, J and clone size are taken as reported in that table, and D and trimming were inferred from the DNA itself. This sample is represented by more than 12,000 clones; 30% to 45% of them were singletons. The top ten clones comprise around 40% of the sample.

As to this clone: This clone's antigen is unknown. The record has no base qualities; no much larger clone is one base away.

This specimen's time point label, interpreted: after neoadjuvant nivolumab, at surgical resection. Patients were newly diagnosed with stage II-IVA oral cavity squamous cell carcinoma and had received no prior systemic or radiation treatment. The cohort was made up of patients with locally advanced, HPV-negative oral cavity squamous cell carcinoma. The samples were obtained from a longitudinal correlative study of a single-arm phase II trial testing neoadjuvant nivolumab in oral cavity squamous cell carcinoma. Subject-matched pre- and post-treatment PBMCs and tumors from three responders and three non-responders were subjected to genomic DNA-based TCRbeta sequencing. Genomic DNA was isolated from tumor tissue using the Maxwell RSC DNA from Tissue kit. Reading from cysteine to phenylalanine, the CDR3 counts 14 amino acids. The CDR3 DNA has 42 bases and is translated from base 1. V ends up 0 bases short and J 9 bases short, with an unmatched junction base count of 2. From the germline V gene, CDR1 is ENHRY and CDR2 is SYGVKD.

This receptor was obtained from a person aged 40-85 years with oral cavity squamous cell carcinoma. This chain joins TRBV10-3 to TRBJ2-7, with 13 bases matching TRBD2. The specimen comprised tumor tissue, sampled after nivolumab (anti-PD-1) treatment. The encoded CDR3 is CAISESTSGGMQYF. At the DNA level, the sequence is TGTGCCATCAGTGAGTCGACTAGCGGGGGGATGCAGTACTTC.